This T cell receptor (beta chain) stems from a study of cytomegalovirus exposure and HLA in healthy donors. 13 Jbeta primers and 60 Vbeta primers were used for the PCR. The method was immunoSEQ multiplex PCR; TCRdb's version includes in-frame clones alone and lacks a portion of them. The sample shows some 150,000 clones, around four fifths of them seen only once. V was pared by 6 bases and J by 7 bases, with 10 bases of the junction left unmatched. Germline CDR1 is LNHDA and CDR2 is SQIVND (reference sequence). This CDR3 spans 15 amino acids. This sequence was found in a boy between 2 and 10 years old in good health and CMV-seronegative. The rearrangement links TRBV19 to TRBJ2-3, with 10 nucleotides matching TRBD1. Sequenced: PBMCs. The chain's CDR3 is CASRPGTGDENTQYF. For the CDR3, the DNA is TGTGCCAGTAGGCCCGGGACAGGGGACGAGAATACGCAGTATTTT.